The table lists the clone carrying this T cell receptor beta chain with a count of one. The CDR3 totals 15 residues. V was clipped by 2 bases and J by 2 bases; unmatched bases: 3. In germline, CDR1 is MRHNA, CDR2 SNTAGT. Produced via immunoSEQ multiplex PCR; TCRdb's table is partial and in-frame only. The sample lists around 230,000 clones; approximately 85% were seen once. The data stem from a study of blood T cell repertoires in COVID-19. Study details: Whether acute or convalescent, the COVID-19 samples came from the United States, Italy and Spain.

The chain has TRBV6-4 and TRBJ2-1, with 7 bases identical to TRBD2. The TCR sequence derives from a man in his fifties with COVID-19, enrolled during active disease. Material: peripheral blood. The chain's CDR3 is CASSDDGGAYNEQFF. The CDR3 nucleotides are TGTGCCAGCAGTGACGATGGGGGGGCCTACAATGAGCAGTTCTTC.